This is a list of T cell receptor beta chains from one sample in a study of shared clonotypes between healthy human individuals. The method was immunoSEQ multiplex PCR; TCRdb's version includes in-frame clones alone and lacks a portion of them. This sample has a few hundred thousand clones, with around 80% found just once. The sample consisted of PBMCs. These TCRs come from a woman aged 40 to 49 in good health. Some clones in this sample may be carry-over from other donors' samples. Both conserved end residues are part of each CDR3. A D gene is named only where the DNA matches it firmly. A clone size is listed for some rows: how often the clone was seen (once, few, many), or a class if it is expanded.

len,abundance,j_gene,v_gene,d_gene,CDR3aa,CDR3nt
16,NA,TRBJ2-5,TRBV5-4,NA,CASSPQLGGTGETQYF,TGTGCCAGCAGCCCCCAGTTGGGGGGCACAGGGGAGACCCAGTACTTC
13,once,TRBJ2-7,TRBV5-1,NA,CASSSTGLGEQYF,TGCGCCAGCAGCAGTACAGGGCTTGGCGAGCAGTACTTC
14,NA,TRBJ2-7,TRBV4-2,TRBD2,CASGASGRSYEQYF,TGTGCCAGCGGGGCTAGCGGGAGGTCCTACGAGCAGTACTTC
18,NA,TRBJ2-7,TRBV5-1,NA,CASSLAISPAGDPYEQYF,TGCGCCAGCAGCTTGGCCATCTCTCCAGCTGGAGATCCCTACGAGCAGTACTTC
12,NA,TRBJ2-1,TRBV11-1,NA,CASSLTGSGQFF,TGTGCCAGCAGCCTAACGGGGTCGGGGCAGTTCTTC
16,once,TRBJ2-1,TRBV2,TRBD2,CASSEAAGGAGNEQFF,TGTGCCAGCAGTGAGGCAGCGGGAGGGGCGGGTAATGAGCAGTTCTTC
17,NA,TRBJ1-2,TRBV9,TRBD1,CASSVAGDRLSYYGYTF,TGTGCCAGCAGCGTAGCAGGGGACAGGCTCTCATACTATGGCTACACCTTC
15,few,TRBJ1-4,TRBV5-1,NA,CASSLAGEMGEKLFF,TGCGCCAGCAGCTTGGCAGGGGAAATGGGTGAAAAACTGTTTTTT
17,NA,TRBJ2-2,TRBV9,TRBD2,CASSVAISGRGAGELFF,TGTGCCAGCAGCGTAGCTATATCCGGGAGGGGCGCCGGGGAGCTGTTTTTT
17,NA,TRBJ1-5,TRBV7-8,NA,CASSLGRGRAADQPQHF,TGTGCCAGCAGCTTAGGAAGGGGTCGGGCAGCCGATCAGCCCCAGCATTTT